The rows below give T cell receptor beta chains drawn from one sample of a study of response to subunit inactivated influenza vaccine. TCRdb recomputed calls from the RT-PCR reads with MiXCR, one row per CDR3 protein. The repertoire has some 850,000 distinct CDR3 sequences, 15% to 20% of them found once; the top ten carry approximately 11%. This specimen consisted of PBMCs from blood, obtained roughly 5 days after vaccination. The source is a man between 45 and 60 years old who received an inactivated influenza vaccine. CDR3s include the opening cysteine and the closing phenylalanine or tryptophan. A D gene is named only where the DNA matches it firmly. Part of the rows lack a size; the others show once, few, many or a class for expanded clones.

>.|TRBV4-1|TRBD1|TRBJ2-5
CASSQDRDSKRPQYF
TGCGCCAGCAGCCAAGATAGGGACAGCAAGAGACCCCAGTACTTC
>.|TRBV6-5|TRBD2|TRBJ2-7
CASSYSDRGGDEQYF
TGTGCCAGCAGTTACTCGGATAGGGGAGGGGACGAGCAGTACTTC
>few|TRBV28|.|TRBJ1-3
CASNLGGTSGNTIYF
TGTGCCAGCAATTTAGGCGGGACCTCTGGAAACACCATATATTTT
>.|TRBV29-1|TRBD2|TRBJ2-5
CSVGGLAGDETQYF
TGCAGCGTAGGAGGACTAGCGGGGGATGAGACCCAGTACTTC
>many|TRBV11-1|.|TRBJ2-1
CASSLRAALLGNEQFF
TGTGCCAGCAGCTTACGAGCGGCCCTTTTAGGGAATGAGCAGTTCTTC
>few|TRBV15|TRBD2|TRBJ2-1
CATSRKLAGGEYNEQFF
TGTGCCACCAGCAGAAAGCTAGCGGGAGGAGAATACAATGAGCAGTTCTTC
>many|TRBV20-1|TRBD1|TRBJ1-5
CSAPEKDQGVWDQPQHF
TGCAGTGCTCCCGAAAAAGATCAGGGGGTTTGGGATCAGCCCCAGCATTTT
>.|TRBV7-2|TRBD2|TRBJ2-1
CASSLGGTAGGNNEQFF
TGTGCCAGCAGCTTAGGGGGGACAGCGGGGGGAAACAATGAGCAGTTCTTC
>few|TRBV6-2/TRBV6-3|.|TRBJ1-5
CASSYSKAREVSNQPQHF
TGTGCCAGCAGTTACTCGAAGGCCCGTGAGGTGAGCAATCAGCCCCAGCATTTT
>few|TRBV6-2/TRBV6-3|TRBD2|TRBJ2-7
CASSTVGGNGEQYF
TGTGCCAGCAGCACCGTGGGAGGGAATGGGGAGCAGTACTTC
>many|TRBV5-1|.|TRBJ2-7
CASVEGPASYEQYF
TGCGCCAGCGTCGAGGGTCCTGCCTCCTACGAGCAGTACTTC
>.|TRBV11-2|.|TRBJ2-1
CASSLDRMREQFF
TGTGCCAGCAGCTTAGATAGAATGAGGGAGCAGTTCTTC
>few|TRBV7-9|.|TRBJ2-7
CASSVGLTEGSYEQYF
TGTGCCAGCAGCGTGGGACTCACTGAGGGCTCCTACGAGCAGTACTTC
>.|TRBV2|.|TRBJ2-1
CASSEGILLSGEQFF
TGTGCCAGCAGTGAAGGTATTCTGCTCTCGGGGGAGCAGTTCTTC
>.|TRBV7-9|.|TRBJ2-6
CASSLTQAGANVLTF
TGTGCCAGCAGCTTAACACAGGCTGGGGCCAACGTCCTGACTTTC
>few|TRBV3-1|.|TRBJ1-1
CASSQDDRTLFATEAFF
TGTGCCAGCAGCCAAGATGACAGGACCCTCTTCGCCACTGAAGCTTTCTTT
>few|TRBV12-3/TRBV12-4|TRBD2|TRBJ2-1
CASSLLGLAVSDEQFF
TGTGCCAGCAGTTTATTAGGACTAGCGGTCTCGGATGAGCAGTTCTTC
>few|TRBV12-3/TRBV12-4|TRBD2|TRBJ2-5
CASSNLAGALETQYF
TGTGCCAGCAGCAATTTAGCGGGAGCCCTGGAGACCCAGTACTTC
>.|TRBV10-3|.|TRBJ2-3
CAISEPGLRGPDTQYF
TGTGCCATCAGTGAGCCGGGACTTAGGGGCCCAGATACGCAGTATTTT
>few|TRBV5-1|.|TRBJ2-7
CASSLEVSRSIYEQYF
TGCGCCAGCAGCCTGGAGGTTAGCAGATCAATCTACGAGCAGTACTTC
>.|TRBV7-9|.|TRBJ2-3
CASSPKRRYTDTQYF
TGTGCCAGCAGCCCTAAACGCAGGTACACAGATACGCAGTATTTT
>.|TRBV20-1|TRBD2|TRBJ2-1
CSASSGRGLNEQFF
TGCAGTGCTTCTAGCGGGAGGGGACTCAATGAGCAGTTCTTC
>many|TRBV20-1|.|TRBJ2-7
CSARDTLGSSYEQYF
TGCAGTGCTCGGGATACACTAGGATCGTCCTACGAGCAGTACTTC
>once|TRBV7-6|.|TRBJ1-1
CASSLAGTEYTEAFF
TGTGCCAGCAGCTTAGCTGGGACGGAATACACTGAAGCTTTCTTT
>few|TRBV20-1|TRBD2|TRBJ2-4
CSARTAGLAKNIQYF
TGCAGTGCTAGAACAGCGGGATTAGCCAAAAACATTCAGTACTTC
>.|TRBV7-3|TRBD2|TRBJ2-1
CASSRSGGEQFF
TGTGCCAGCAGCCGAAGCGGGGGTGAGCAGTTCTTC
>few|TRBV20-1|.|TRBJ1-1
CSASRGAVGEAFF
TGCAGTGCTAGTCGGGGGGCGGTTGGTGAAGCTTTCTTT
>few|TRBV7-9|TRBD2|TRBJ2-3
CASSSRTSADTQYF
TGTGCCAGCAGCTCGCGGACTAGCGCAGATACGCAGTATTTT
>.|TRBV28|.|TRBJ2-7
CASSLNQGFEQYF
TGTGCCAGCAGTTTAAATCAGGGATTCGAGCAGTACTTC
>few|TRBV7-2|.|TRBJ1-3
CASSTQTVLGRNTIYF
TGTGCCAGCAGCACGCAGACAGTCCTTGGTCGAAACACCATATATTTT
>.|TRBV13|.|TRBJ2-7
CASSEGWGEQYF
TGTGCCAGCAGCGAGGGATGGGGCGAGCAGTACTTC
>.|TRBV5-6|.|TRBJ2-3
CASSFHPGSWTDTQYF
TGTGCCAGCAGCTTCCATCCCGGGAGCTGGACAGATACGCAGTATTTT
>.|TRBV4-1|TRBD2|TRBJ2-1
CASSPGTSIDNEQFF
TGCGCCAGCAGCCCCGGGACTAGCATTGACAATGAGCAGTTCTTC
>few|TRBV20-1|.|TRBJ2-5
CSARDLDQRPQETQYF
TGCAGTGCTAGAGATCTTGACCAGCGTCCCCAAGAGACCCAGTACTTC
>few|TRBV28|.|TRBJ2-7
CASSLEIGSSYEQYF
TGTGCCAGCAGTCTGGAGATTGGGAGCTCCTACGAGCAGTACTTC
>.|TRBV6-2/TRBV6-3|.|TRBJ2-2
CASKPMGRANTGELFF
TGTGCCAGCAAACCGATGGGTAGGGCAAACACCGGGGAGCTGTTTTTT
>many|TRBV7-9|TRBD1|TRBJ2-2
CASSFGTANTGELFF
TGTGCCAGCAGCTTCGGGACAGCGAACACCGGGGAGCTGTTTTTT
>many|TRBV20-1|.|TRBJ2-3
CSAARGRGPDTQYF
TGCAGTGCTGCCCGAGGAAGGGGTCCAGATACGCAGTATTTT
>.|TRBV3-1|.|TRBJ2-5
CASSQDRQRVRVQETQYF
TGTGCCAGCAGCCAAGATCGCCAAAGGGTTCGGGTCCAAGAGACCCAGTACTTC
>.|TRBV28|.|TRBJ2-1
CASIRPGHNNEQFF
TGTGCCAGCATACGACCGGGCCACAACAATGAGCAGTTCTTC
>few|TRBV12-3/TRBV12-4|.|TRBJ2-7
CASSLLGLYEQYF
TGTGCCAGCAGTTTACTAGGCCTCTACGAGCAGTACTTC
>.|TRBV7-8|.|TRBJ2-3
CASSLTDGVGDTQYF
TGTGCCAGCAGCTTAACGGACGGGGTGGGAGATACGCAGTATTTT
>few|TRBV20-1|.|TRBJ2-2
CSARDGGSTGELFF
TGCAGTGCTAGAGATGGGGGTAGCACCGGGGAGCTGTTTTTT
>many|TRBV20-1|.|TRBJ2-1
CSARGGVGNEQFF
TGCAGTGCTAGAGGGGGGGTTGGAAATGAGCAGTTCTTC
>.|TRBV12-3/TRBV12-4|.|TRBJ2-3
CASSLFPGGVTTDTQYF
TGTGCCAGCAGTTTATTCCCCGGAGGTGTTACCACAGATACGCAGTATTTT
>few|TRBV12-3/TRBV12-4|TRBD2|TRBJ2-1
CASSLFVASGGPAQGNEQFF
TGTGCCAGCAGTTTATTTGTGGCTAGCGGGGGGCCGGCCCAGGGCAATGAGCAGTTCTTC
>few|TRBV28|.|TRBJ1-5
CASGVMGSNQPQHF
TGTGCCAGCGGAGTCATGGGAAGCAATCAGCCCCAGCATTTT
>.|TRBV2|.|TRBJ2-5
CASSEGLGETQYF
TGTGCCAGCAGTGAAGGGTTGGGAGAGACCCAGTACTTC
>many|TRBV12-3/TRBV12-4|.|TRBJ2-1
CASRWTVPSSYNEQFF
TGTGCCAGCAGATGGACAGTTCCTAGCTCCTACAATGAGCAGTTCTTC
>many|TRBV9|.|TRBJ1-1
CASSVGLGEATEAFF
TGTGCCAGCAGCGTAGGTTTGGGGGAAGCCACTGAAGCTTTCTTT
>many|TRBV6-1|TRBD1|TRBJ2-4
CASSKGTGTKNIQYF
TGTGCCAGCAGCAAAGGGACAGGGACCAAAAACATTCAGTACTTC
>few|TRBV7-2|.|TRBJ2-3
CASNLGVTNWDTQYF
TGTGCCAGCAACTTAGGGGTGACCAACTGGGATACGCAGTATTTT
>once|TRBV12-2|.|TRBJ1-6
CASRLALCRGGSPLHF
TGTGCAAGTCGCTTAGCCCTTTGCAGGGGAGGTTCACCCCTCCACTTT
>few|TRBV20-1|TRBD2|TRBJ2-7
CSAPLASGIYEQYF
TGCAGTGCCCCTTTAGCTAGCGGGATTTACGAGCAGTACTTC